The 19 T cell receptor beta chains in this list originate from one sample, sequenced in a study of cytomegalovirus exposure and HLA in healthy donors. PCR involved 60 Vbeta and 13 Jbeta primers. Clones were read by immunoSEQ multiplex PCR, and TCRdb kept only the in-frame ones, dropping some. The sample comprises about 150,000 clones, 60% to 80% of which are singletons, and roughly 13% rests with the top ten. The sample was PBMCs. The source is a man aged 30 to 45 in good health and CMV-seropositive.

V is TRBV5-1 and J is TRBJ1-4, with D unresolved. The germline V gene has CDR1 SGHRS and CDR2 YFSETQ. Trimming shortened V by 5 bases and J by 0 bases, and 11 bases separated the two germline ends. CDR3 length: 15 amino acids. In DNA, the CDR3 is TGCGCCAGCAGACTTTCCCTCGCAACTAATGAAAAACTGTTTTTT. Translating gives CASRLSLATNEKLFF.

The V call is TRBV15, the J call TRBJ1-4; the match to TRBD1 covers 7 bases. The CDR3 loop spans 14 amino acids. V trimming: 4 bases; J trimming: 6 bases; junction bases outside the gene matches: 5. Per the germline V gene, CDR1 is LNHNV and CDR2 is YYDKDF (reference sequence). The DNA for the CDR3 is TGTGCCACCAGCACCGGACAGGTTTATGAAAAACTGTTTTTT. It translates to CATSTGQVYEKLFF. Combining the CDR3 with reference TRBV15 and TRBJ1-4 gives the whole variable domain DAMVIQNPRYQVTQFGKPVTLSCSQTLNHNVMYWYQQKSSQAPKLLFHYYDKDFNNEADTPDNFQSRRPNTSFCFLDIRSPGLGDTAMYLCATSTGQVYEKLFFGSGTQLSVL.

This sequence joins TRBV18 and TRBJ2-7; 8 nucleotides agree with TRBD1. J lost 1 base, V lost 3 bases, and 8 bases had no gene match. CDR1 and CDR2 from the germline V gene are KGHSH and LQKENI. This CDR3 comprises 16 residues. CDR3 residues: CASSPRVGTGSYEQYF. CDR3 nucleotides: TGTGCCAGCTCACCTAGAGTCGGGACAGGATCCTACGAGCAGTACTTC. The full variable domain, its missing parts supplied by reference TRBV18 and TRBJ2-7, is NAGVMQNPRHLVRRRGQEARLRCSPMKGHSHVYWYRQLPEEGLKFMVYLQKENIIDESGMPKERFSAEFPKEGPSILRIQQVVRGDSAAYFCASSPRVGTGSYEQYFGPGTRLTVT.

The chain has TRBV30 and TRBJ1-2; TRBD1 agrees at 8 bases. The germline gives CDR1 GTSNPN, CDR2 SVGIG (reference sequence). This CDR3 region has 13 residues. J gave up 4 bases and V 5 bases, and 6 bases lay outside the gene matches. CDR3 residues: CAWATGTGYGYTF. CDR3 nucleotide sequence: TGTGCCTGGGCCACCGGGACAGGCTATGGCTACACCTTC. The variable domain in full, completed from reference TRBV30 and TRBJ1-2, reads SQTIHQWPATLVQPVGSPLSLECTVEGTSNPNLYWYRQAAGRGLQLLFYSVGIGQISSEVPQNLSASRPQDRQFILSSKKLLLSDSGFYLCAWATGTGYGYTFGSGTRLTVV.

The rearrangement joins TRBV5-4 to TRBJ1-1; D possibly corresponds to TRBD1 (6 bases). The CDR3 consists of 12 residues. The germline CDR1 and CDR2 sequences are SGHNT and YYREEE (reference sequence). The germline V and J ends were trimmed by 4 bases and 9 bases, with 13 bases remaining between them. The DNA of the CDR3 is TGTGCCAGCAGCCCGGCGCAGGGGAAAGCTTTCTTT. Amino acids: CASSPAQGKAFF.

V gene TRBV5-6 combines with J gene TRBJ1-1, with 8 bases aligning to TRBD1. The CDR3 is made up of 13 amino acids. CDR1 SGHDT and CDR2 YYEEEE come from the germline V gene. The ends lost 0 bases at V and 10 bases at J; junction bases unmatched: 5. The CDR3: CASSLDRGEVAFF. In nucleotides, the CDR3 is TGTGCCAGCAGCTTGGACAGGGGGGAGGTAGCTTTCTTT.

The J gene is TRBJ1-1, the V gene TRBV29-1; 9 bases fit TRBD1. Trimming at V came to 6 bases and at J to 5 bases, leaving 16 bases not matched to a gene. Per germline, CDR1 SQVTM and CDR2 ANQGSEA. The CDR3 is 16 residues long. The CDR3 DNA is TGCAGCGTGGCGCCGGGACAGGGAGTGTCAGGAACTGAAGCTTTCTTT. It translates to CSVAPGQGVSGTEAFF.

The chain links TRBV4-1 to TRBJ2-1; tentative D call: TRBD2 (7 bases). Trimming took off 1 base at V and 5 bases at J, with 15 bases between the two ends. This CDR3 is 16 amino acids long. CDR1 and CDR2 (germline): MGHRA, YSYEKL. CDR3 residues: CASSQVASGTHNEQFF. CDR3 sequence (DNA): TGCGCCAGCAGCCAAGTTGCAAGCGGGACACACAATGAGCAGTTCTTC.

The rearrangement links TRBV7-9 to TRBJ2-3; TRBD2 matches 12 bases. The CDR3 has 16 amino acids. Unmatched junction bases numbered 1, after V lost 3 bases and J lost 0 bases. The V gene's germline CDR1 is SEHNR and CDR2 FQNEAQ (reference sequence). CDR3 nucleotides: TGTGCCAGCAGCTTCGGACTAGCGGGGAGCACAGATACGCAGTATTTT. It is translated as CASSFGLAGSTDTQYF. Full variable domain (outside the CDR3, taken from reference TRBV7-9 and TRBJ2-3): DTGVSQNPRHKITKRGQNVTFRCDPISEHNRLYWYRQTLGQGPEFLTYFQNEAQLEKSRLLSDRFSAERPKGSFSTLEIQRTEQGDSAMYLCASSFGLAGSTDTQYFGPGTRLTVL.

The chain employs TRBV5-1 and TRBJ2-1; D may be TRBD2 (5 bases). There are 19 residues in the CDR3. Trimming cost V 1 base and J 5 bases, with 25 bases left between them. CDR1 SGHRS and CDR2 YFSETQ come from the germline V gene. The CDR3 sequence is CASSLSGSRNYRLNNEQFF. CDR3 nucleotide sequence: TGCGCCAGCAGCTTGTCGGGAAGTAGAAACTATAGGCTAAACAATGAGCAGTTCTTC.

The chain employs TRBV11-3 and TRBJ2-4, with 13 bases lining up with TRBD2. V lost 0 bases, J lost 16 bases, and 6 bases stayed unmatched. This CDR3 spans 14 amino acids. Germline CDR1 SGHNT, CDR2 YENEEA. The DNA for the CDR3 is TGTGCCAGCAGCTTAGACGGGACTAGCGGGATGGTTTACTTC. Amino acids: CASSLDGTSGMVYF.

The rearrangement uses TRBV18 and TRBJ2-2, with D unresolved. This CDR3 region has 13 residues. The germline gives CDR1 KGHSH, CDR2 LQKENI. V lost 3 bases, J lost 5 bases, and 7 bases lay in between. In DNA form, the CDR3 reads TGTGCCAGCTCACCGGCGGTGACCGGGGAGCTGTTTTTT. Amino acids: CASSPAVTGELFF.

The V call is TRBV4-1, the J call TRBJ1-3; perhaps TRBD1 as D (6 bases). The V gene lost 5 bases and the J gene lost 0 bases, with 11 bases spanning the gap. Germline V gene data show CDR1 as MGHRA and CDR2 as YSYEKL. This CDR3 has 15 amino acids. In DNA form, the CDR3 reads TGCGCCAGCAGCTACGGGACAATCTCTGGAAACACCATATATTTT. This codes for CASSYGTISGNTIYF.

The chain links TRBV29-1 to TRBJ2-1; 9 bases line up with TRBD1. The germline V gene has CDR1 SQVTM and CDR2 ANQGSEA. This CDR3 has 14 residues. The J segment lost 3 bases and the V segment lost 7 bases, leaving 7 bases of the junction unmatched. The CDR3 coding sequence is TGCAGCGGTCTCCGGGACAGGGACTACAATGAGCAGTTCTTC. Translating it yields CSGLRDRDYNEQFF.

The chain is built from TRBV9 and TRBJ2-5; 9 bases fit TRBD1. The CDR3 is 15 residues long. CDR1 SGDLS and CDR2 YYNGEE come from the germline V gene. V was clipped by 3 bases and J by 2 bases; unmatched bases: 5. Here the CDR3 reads CASSDGQGTQETQYF. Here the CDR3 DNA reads TGTGCCAGCAGCGATGGACAGGGGACACAAGAGACCCAGTACTTC. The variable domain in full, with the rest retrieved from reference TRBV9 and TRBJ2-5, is DSGVTQTPKHLITATGQRVTLRCSPRSGDLSVYWYQQSLDQGLQFLIQYYNGEERAKGNILERFSAQQFPDLHSELNLSSLELGDSALYFCASSDGQGTQETQYFGPGTRLLVL.

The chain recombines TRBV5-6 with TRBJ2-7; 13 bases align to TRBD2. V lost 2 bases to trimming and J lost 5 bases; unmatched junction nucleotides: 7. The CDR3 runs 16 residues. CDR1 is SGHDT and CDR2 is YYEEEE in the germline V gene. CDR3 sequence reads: CASSLLAGGPLDEQYF. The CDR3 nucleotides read TGTGCCAGCAGCTTACTAGCGGGAGGGCCTCTCGACGAGCAGTACTTC.

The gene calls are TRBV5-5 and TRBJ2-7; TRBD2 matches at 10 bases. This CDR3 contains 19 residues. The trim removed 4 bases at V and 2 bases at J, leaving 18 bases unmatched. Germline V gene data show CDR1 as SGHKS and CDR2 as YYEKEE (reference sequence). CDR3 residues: CASSRTGASGSRRAYEQYF. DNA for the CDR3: TGTGCCAGCAGCCGCACCGGGGCTAGCGGGAGTAGGAGGGCCTACGAGCAGTACTTC.

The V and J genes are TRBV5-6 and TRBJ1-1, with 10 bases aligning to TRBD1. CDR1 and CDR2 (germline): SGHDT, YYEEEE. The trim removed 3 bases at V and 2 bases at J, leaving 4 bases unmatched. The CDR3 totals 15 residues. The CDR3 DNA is TGTGCCAGCAGCTGGGGGACAGGGGACAACACTGAAGCTTTCTTT. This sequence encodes CASSWGTGDNTEAFF.

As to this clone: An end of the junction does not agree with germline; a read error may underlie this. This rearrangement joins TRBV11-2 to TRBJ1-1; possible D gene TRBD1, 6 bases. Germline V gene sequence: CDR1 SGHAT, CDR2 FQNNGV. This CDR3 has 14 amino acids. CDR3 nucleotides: TGTGCCAGCGGCTTAGGGGGAAGGGGCACTGAAGCTTTCTTT. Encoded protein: CASGLGGRGTEAFF.